Listed here are 21 T cell receptor beta chains from one sample, sequenced in a study of shared clonotypes between healthy human individuals. TCRdb's copy holds only in-frame clones and misses some; the assay was immunoSEQ multiplex PCR. The table shows around 440,000 clones, with around 77% occurring only once. The sample was PBMCs. These receptors originate from a middle-aged woman in good health. Some clones in this sample may be carry-over from other donors' samples.

A word on this clone: It is likely a read error: a sequence one base away is far more abundant. No conserved phenylalanine or tryptophan is present at the end of the CDR3, so a read error is the likely explanation. The chain couples TRBV5-1 to TRBJ2-3, with no clear D. Trimming removed 4 bases at V and 3 bases at J, with 15 bases between. The CDR3 has 15 residues. Germline V lookup: CDR1 SGHRS, CDR2 YFSETQ. DNA for the CDR3: TGCGCCAGCAGCCCCCGACAAGGTCGGACAGATACGCAGTATCTT. Encoded protein: CASSPRQGRTDTQYL.

Only a few counts were recorded for this clone. The gene calls are TRBV5-4 and TRBJ1-4; 7 bases fit TRBD1. With V trimmed by 4 bases and J by 2 bases, 8 bases remained unmatched. Germline values: CDR1 SGHNT, CDR2 YYREEE (reference sequence). This CDR3 is built from 16 residues. The CDR3 reads CASSRQGWGTNEKLFF. CDR3 in DNA: TGTGCCAGCAGCCGACAGGGTTGGGGGACTAATGAAAAACTGTTTTTT. Together with reference TRBV5-4 and TRBJ1-4, the CDR3 gives the full variable domain: ETGVTQSPTHLIKTRGQQVTLRCSSQSGHNTVSWYQQALGQGPQFIFQYYREEENGRGNFPPRFSGLQFPNYSSELNVNALELDDSALYLCASSRQGWGTNEKLFFGSGTQLSVL.

This clone was observed a single time. The chain combines TRBV20-1 with TRBJ2-7, with D perhaps being TRBD1 or TRBD2 (5 bases each). The CDR3 length is 11 residues. The germline gives CDR1 DFQATT, CDR2 SNEGSKA (reference sequence). V lost 3 bases and J lost 6, with 9 bases in between. The CDR3 loop is CSARGDIEQYF. For the CDR3, the DNA is TGCAGTGCTAGGGGGGATATCGAGCAGTACTTC.

For this clone: Other DNA sequences within the sample encode an identical CDR3. The chain uses TRBV20-1 and TRBJ2-1; no reliable D call. Looked up from germline, CDR1 is DFQATT and CDR2 is SNEGSKA (reference sequence). CDR3 size: 10 residues. Trimming pared 5 bases from V and 2 bases from J, leaving 1 base between. The CDR3 bases are TGCAGTGCTGCCTACAATGAGCAGTTCTTC. Protein product: CSAAYNEQFF.

The chain has TRBV6-1 and TRBJ2-3; D remains ambiguous. Trimming removed 6 bases at V and 2 bases at J, with 12 bases between. The CDR3 runs to 14 residues. Germline assignment: CDR1 MNHNS and CDR2 SASEGT. The CDR3 here is CASSDPRSTDTQYF. As DNA, the CDR3 is TGTGCCAGCAGCGACCCGCGGTCCACAGATACGCAGTATTTT.

To note about this clone: The same CDR3 is also encoded by other DNA sequences in this sample. The rearrangement uses TRBV27 and TRBJ1-5; no definite D call. V was shortened by 1 base and J by 2 bases, with 3 bases between the two germline ends. Germline V lookup: CDR1 MNHEY, CDR2 SMNVEV (reference sequence). This CDR3 has 13 amino acids. The CDR3 nucleotides read TGTGCCAGCAGTTTATTTCGCAATCAGCCCCAGCATTTT. It is translated as CASSLFRNQPQHF.

A note on this clone: Other DNA sequences within the sample encode an identical CDR3. The V gene is TRBV6-4, the J gene TRBJ2-3; D might be TRBD2 (6 bases). This CDR3 has 16 amino acids. Deletions cut 0 bases from V and 0 bases from J, with 10 bases between. Looked up from germline, CDR1 is MRHNA and CDR2 is SNTAGT. The CDR3 reads CASSDSAGSSTDTQYF. The CDR3 DNA sequence: TGTGCCAGCAGTGACTCAGCGGGTTCTAGCACAGATACGCAGTATTTT.

This clone was recorded a few times. This sequence joins TRBV29-1 and TRBJ2-7; D unresolved. Germline CDR1 and CDR2: SQVTM and ANQGSEA. Trimming stripped 7 bases from V and 0 bases from J, with 10 bases between. The CDR3 totals 12 residues. In DNA form, the CDR3 reads TGCAGCGGTCAAGGCATCTCCTACGAGCAGTACTTC. Translating it yields CSGQGISYEQYF.

V gene TRBV9 combines with J gene TRBJ2-2; 7 bases map to TRBD2. The J segment lost 3 bases and the V segment lost 7 bases, leaving 9 bases of the junction unmatched. Germline V lookup: CDR1 SGDLS, CDR2 YYNGEE. The CDR3 consists of 15 residues. CDR3 nucleotide sequence: TGTGCCAGCGGCCGCAGCGGGGTGGACACCGGGGAGCTGTTTTTT. It encodes CASGRSGVDTGELFF.

The chain is built from TRBV4-3 and TRBJ2-7, with 7 bases fitting TRBD2. J lost 3 bases, V lost 4 bases, and 12 bases had no gene match. This CDR3 is 16 amino acids long. CDR1 and CDR2 (germline): LGHNA, YSLEER. CDR3 nucleotide sequence: TGCGCCAGCAGCCGGGGTTTCGTGGGGGAGGGCTACGAGCAGTACTTC. This encodes CASSRGFVGEGYEQYF.

There are many counts of this clone. The CDR3 coding sequence is TGTGCCAGTATCTCTTGGTGGGCAGGGACTGACACAGATACGCAGTATTTT. Its protein is CASISWWAGTDTDTQYF. This chain connects TRBV7-8 to TRBJ2-3, with D possibly being TRBD2 (6 bases). Germline CDR1 is SGHVS and CDR2 is FQNEAQ. This CDR3 is built from 17 residues. V lost 9 bases and J lost 2, with 24 bases in between.

This clone was seen more than once but under ten times. The chain recombines TRBV2 with TRBJ2-5; TRBD1 aligns across 8 bases. Germline CDR1 and CDR2: SNHLY and FYNNEI. The CDR3 runs 11 residues. V was pared by 10 bases and J by 5 bases, with 3 bases of the junction left unmatched. CDR3 amino acids: CATGGFETQYF. CDR3 nucleotide sequence: TGTGCCACAGGGGGCTTTGAGACCCAGTACTTC. Full variable domain (remainder filled in from reference TRBV2 and TRBJ2-5): EPEVTQTPSHQVTQMGQEVILRCVPISNHLYFYWYRQILGQKVEFLVSFYNNEISEKSEIFDDQFSVERPDGSNFTLKIRSTKLEDSAMYFCATGGFETQYFGPGTRLLVL.

This clone came up many times. The chain carries TRBV29-1 and TRBJ2-3; 12 bases map to TRBD2. The CDR3 sequence is 17 residues long. V dropped 5 bases and J dropped 1; count of bases not matched to a gene: 10. The germline V gene encodes CDR1 SQVTM and CDR2 ANQGSEA. CDR3: CSVILAGGIWGTDTQYF. CDR3 nucleotide sequence: TGCAGCGTTATCCTAGCGGGAGGGATCTGGGGCACAGATACGCAGTATTTT.

The rearrangement links TRBV28 to TRBJ2-7; 7 bases match TRBD1. Germline-derived CDR1 and CDR2 are MDHEN and SYDVKM. V lost 6 bases to trimming and J lost 3 bases; unmatched junction nucleotides: 11. This CDR3 comprises 15 residues. CDR3: CASSSFDRDGYEQYF. CDR3 nucleotide sequence: TGTGCCAGCAGCTCCTTTGACAGGGATGGCTACGAGCAGTACTTC.

This clone was observed a handful of times. This rearrangement joins TRBV19 to TRBJ1-1; 9 bases align to TRBD1. V shed 4 bases and J 5 bases; nucleotides not matched to a gene: 2. The CDR3 has 13 residues. Germline V gene lookup returns CDR1 LNHDA and CDR2 SQIVND (reference sequence). The CDR3 bases are TGTGCCAGTAGTAAGGACAGGGGAACTGAAGCTTTCTTT. It translates to CASSKDRGTEAFF.

V and J are TRBV10-3 and TRBJ2-2; no definite D call. V was cut by 8 bases and J by 4 bases, with 11 bases left in between. CDR1 and CDR2 from the germline V gene are ENHRY and SYGVKD. The CDR3 is 13 residues long. Here the CDR3 DNA reads TGTGCCATCCAACGTGAGAGCACCGGGGAGCTGTTTTTT. Residues: CAIQRESTGELFF.

The table lists this clone with a count of one. The V and J genes are TRBV5-1 and TRBJ2-2; no definite D call. V was shortened by 2 bases and J by 4 bases, with 9 bases between the two germline ends. Germline loops: CDR1 SGHRS, CDR2 YFSETQ. The CDR3 has 14 amino acids. DNA of the CDR3: TGCGCCAGCAGCTTCAACCCCGCCACCGGGGAGCTGTTTTTT. Protein product: CASSFNPATGELFF. Supplemented by reference TRBV5-1 and TRBJ2-2, the full variable domain reads KAGVTQTPRYLIKTRGQQVTLSCSPISGHRSVSWYQQTPGQGLQFLFEYFSETQRNKGNFPGRFSGRQFSNSRSEMNVSTLELGDSALYLCASSFNPATGELFFGEGSRLTVL.

This clone was recorded at least ten times. This chain links TRBV18 with TRBJ1-1; D might be TRBD1 (6 bases). The CDR3 covers 14 residues. Trimming stripped 6 bases from V and 3 bases from J, with 14 bases between. Germline-derived CDR1 and CDR2 are KGHSH and LQKENI. CDR3 sequence (DNA): TGTGCCAGCTCCCGGGGGCCAGGGGACACTGAAGCTTTCTTT. Residues: CASSRGPGDTEAFF. The full variable domain, rest sourced from reference TRBV18 and TRBJ1-1, is NAGVMQNPRHLVRRRGQEARLRCSPMKGHSHVYWYRQLPEEGLKFMVYLQKENIIDESGMPKERFSAEFPKEGPSILRIQQVVRGDSAAYFCASSRGPGDTEAFFGQGTRLTVV.

The chain couples TRBV4-2 to TRBJ2-2; D not resolved. Germline V gives CDR1 LGHNA, CDR2 YNFKEQ. V was clipped by 0 bases and J by 8 bases, with 19 bases between them. The CDR3 runs to 17 residues. CDR3 region: CASSQEGGRPSAGELFF. DNA of the CDR3: TGTGCCAGCAGCCAAGAGGGTGGCCGTCCGAGTGCTGGGGAGCTGTTTTTT.

The V gene is TRBV6-5, the J gene TRBJ2-6, with TRBD1 as a possible D gene (5 bases). V shed 5 bases and J shed 3 bases, with 5 bases lying between them. The length of the CDR3 is 13 residues. Germline loops: CDR1 MNHEY, CDR2 SVGAGI. This chain's CDR3 is CASSTGGANVLTF. The CDR3 DNA follows: TGTGCCAGCAGTACAGGTGGGGCCAACGTCCTGACTTTC.

On this clone itself: Other nucleotide sequences from this sample produce the same CDR3. The chain employs TRBV28 and TRBJ2-1, with D uncertain. Trimming left V 1 base short and J 4 bases short, with 2 bases between. This CDR3 spans 12 amino acids. Germline CDR1 MDHEN, CDR2 SYDVKM. Here the CDR3 DNA reads TGTGCCAGCAGTTTATCGTACAATGAGCAGTTCTTC. This sequence encodes CASSLSYNEQFF.